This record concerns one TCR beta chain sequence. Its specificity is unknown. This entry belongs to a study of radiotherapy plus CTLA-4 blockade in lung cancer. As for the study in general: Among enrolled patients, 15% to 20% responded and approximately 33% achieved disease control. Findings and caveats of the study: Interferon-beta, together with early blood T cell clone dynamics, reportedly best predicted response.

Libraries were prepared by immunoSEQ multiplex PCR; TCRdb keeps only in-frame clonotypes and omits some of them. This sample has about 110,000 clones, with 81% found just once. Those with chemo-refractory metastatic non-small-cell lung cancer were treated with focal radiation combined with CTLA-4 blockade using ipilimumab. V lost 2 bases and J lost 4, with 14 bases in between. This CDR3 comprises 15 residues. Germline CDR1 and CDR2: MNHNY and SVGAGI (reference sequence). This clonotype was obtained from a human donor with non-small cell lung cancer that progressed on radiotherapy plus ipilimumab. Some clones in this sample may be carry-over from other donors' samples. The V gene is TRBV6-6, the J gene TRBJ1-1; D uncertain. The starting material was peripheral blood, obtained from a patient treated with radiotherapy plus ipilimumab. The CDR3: CASSYEGKGSTEAFF. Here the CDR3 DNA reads TGTGCCAGCAGTTACGAGGGTAAGGGAAGCACTGAAGCTTTCTTT.